The rows below give T cell receptor beta chains drawn from one sample of a study of T cells in Graves' hyperthyroidism and ophthalmopathy. TCRdb reprocessed the multiplex PCR reads via MiXCR and lists one record per CDR3 protein. Of hundreds of thousands of distinct CDR3 sequences detected, about 24% appear once; the ten largest clones hold approximately 35%. Source material: blood. These receptors all come from a woman aged 40 to 55 with Graves' ophthalmopathy. Each CDR3 is given with its conserved first and last residue. Fields, in order: J gene, D gene, clone size, V gene, CDR3 DNA, CDR3 protein. A D gene is named only where the DNA matches it firmly. Where a row states a size, it is once, few, many or the class of an expanded clone; other rows omit it.

j_call: TRBJ1-1
d_call: -
clone_size: many
v_call: TRBV28
cdr3_nt: TGTGCCAGCAGTATCCGGGACATTCGTGAAGCTTTCTTT
cdr3_aa: CASSIRDIREAFF

j_call: TRBJ2-2
d_call: TRBD1
clone_size: many
v_call: TRBV12-5
cdr3_nt: TGTGCTAGTGGTCAAGGACAGGGAGGCGACGGGGAGCTGTTTTTT
cdr3_aa: CASGQGQGGDGELFF

j_call: TRBJ2-6
d_call: TRBD1
clone_size: many
v_call: TRBV11-2
cdr3_nt: TGTGCCAGCAGCGCCGGGACAGGGGTACCCGGGGCCAACGTCCTGACTTTC
cdr3_aa: CASSAGTGVPGANVLTF

j_call: TRBJ2-2
d_call: TRBD2
clone_size: few
v_call: TRBV3-1
cdr3_nt: TGTGCCAGCAGCCATTTGGGGCGGGAGAACTTCGGGGAGCTGTTTTTT
cdr3_aa: CASSHLGRENFGELFF

j_call: TRBJ2-4
d_call: TRBD2
clone_size: many
v_call: TRBV11-2
cdr3_nt: TGTGCCAGCAGCTTAGTCGGGGGAGGGCTAGCCAAAAACATTCAGTACTTC
cdr3_aa: CASSLVGGGLAKNIQYF

j_call: TRBJ2-5
d_call: -
clone_size: many
v_call: TRBV11-2
cdr3_nt: TGTGCCAGCACCCCGTCGACGGGCAGGCAGACCCAGTACTTC
cdr3_aa: CASTPSTGRQTQYF

j_call: TRBJ2-7
d_call: -
clone_size: many
v_call: TRBV11-2
cdr3_nt: TGTGCCAGCAGCCACTACGAGCAGTACTTC
cdr3_aa: CASSHYEQYF

j_call: TRBJ1-1
d_call: TRBD1
clone_size: many
v_call: TRBV6-2/TRBV6-3
cdr3_nt: TGTGCCAGCAGTCGCCGGGGACAGGAGATCACTGAAGCTTTCTTT
cdr3_aa: CASSRRGQEITEAFF

j_call: TRBJ1-2
d_call: -
clone_size: many
v_call: TRBV7-8
cdr3_nt: TGTGCCAGCAGGGGACCGGGTTCAGCTAACTATGGCTACACCTTC
cdr3_aa: CASRGPGSANYGYTF

j_call: TRBJ1-1
d_call: TRBD1
clone_size: many
v_call: TRBV18
cdr3_nt: TGTGCCAGCTCATCTTCAGGGGGCCCCACTGAAGCTTTCTTT
cdr3_aa: CASSSSGGPTEAFF

j_call: TRBJ2-7
d_call: -
clone_size: many
v_call: TRBV6-1
cdr3_nt: TGTGCCAGCAGTGATGTACAGGGTCCCTACGAGCAGTACTTC
cdr3_aa: CASSDVQGPYEQYF

j_call: TRBJ2-7
d_call: -
clone_size: many
v_call: TRBV30
cdr3_nt: TGTGCCTGGATGGAGGGCAAAAACTACGAGCAGTACTTC
cdr3_aa: CAWMEGKNYEQYF

j_call: TRBJ2-7
d_call: -
clone_size: many
v_call: TRBV4-1
cdr3_nt: TGCGCCAGCAGCCACGGCAGATTGGGCTACGAGCAGTACTTC
cdr3_aa: CASSHGRLGYEQYF

j_call: TRBJ2-4
d_call: -
clone_size: many
v_call: TRBV28
cdr3_nt: TGTGCCAGCAGTTCAGGGATTATAGCCAAAAACATTCAGTACTTC
cdr3_aa: CASSSGIIAKNIQYF

j_call: TRBJ2-5
d_call: TRBD1
clone_size: -
v_call: TRBV24-1
cdr3_nt: TGTGCCACCAGTGAGACAGGGGTTAGCCAAGAGACCCAGTACTTC
cdr3_aa: CATSETGVSQETQYF

j_call: TRBJ2-7
d_call: TRBD2
clone_size: many
v_call: TRBV6-5
cdr3_nt: TGTGCCAGCAACCCAGCGGGAGGCTACGAGCAGTACTTC
cdr3_aa: CASNPAGGYEQYF

j_call: TRBJ1-1
d_call: -
clone_size: -
v_call: TRBV5-6
cdr3_nt: TGTCCTAGCAGCTTGGTTACAGGGGAAGCTTTCTTT
cdr3_aa: CPSSLVTGEAFF

j_call: TRBJ2-7
d_call: TRBD2
clone_size: few
v_call: TRBV9
cdr3_nt: TGTGCCAGCAGCGTATCCGCTAGCGGGACCTACGAGCAGTACTTC
cdr3_aa: CASSVSASGTYEQYF

j_call: TRBJ2-7
d_call: -
clone_size: many
v_call: TRBV29-1
cdr3_nt: TGCAGCGTTGATCCCGGCGGAACCTACGAGCAGTACTTC
cdr3_aa: CSVDPGGTYEQYF

j_call: TRBJ1-5
d_call: -
clone_size: many
v_call: TRBV20-1
cdr3_nt: TGCAGTGCTAGAGACTCTGATGGGCGAGGTCAGCCCCAGCATTTT
cdr3_aa: CSARDSDGRGQPQHF

j_call: TRBJ1-5
d_call: -
clone_size: -
v_call: TRBV6-2/TRBV6-3
cdr3_nt: TGTGCCAGCAGCCATGGACAGCCCCAGCATTTT
cdr3_aa: CASSHGQPQHF

j_call: TRBJ1-1
d_call: TRBD1
clone_size: -
v_call: TRBV6-1
cdr3_nt: TGTGCCAGTAACTGGGACAGCACAGGGAATGAAGCTTTCTTT
cdr3_aa: CASNWDSTGNEAFF

j_call: TRBJ1-2
d_call: -
clone_size: once
v_call: TRBV10-3
cdr3_nt: TGTGCCAGCAGTGAGTCTGATGGCGGGACTTATGGCTACACCTTC
cdr3_aa: CASSESDGGTYGYTF

j_call: TRBJ2-7
d_call: -
clone_size: many
v_call: TRBV20-1
cdr3_nt: TGCAGTGTCAGGCGGTCCTACGAGCAGTACTTC
cdr3_aa: CSVRRSYEQYF

j_call: TRBJ1-2
d_call: -
clone_size: many
v_call: TRBV12-3/TRBV12-4
cdr3_nt: TGTGCCAGCAGCCAGACGGTACCAAGTAACTATGGCTACACCTTC
cdr3_aa: CASSQTVPSNYGYTF

j_call: TRBJ1-5
d_call: -
clone_size: -
v_call: TRBV27
cdr3_nt: TGTGCCAGCAGCGTACAGAATAGCAATCAGCCCCAGCATTTT
cdr3_aa: CASSVQNSNQPQHF

j_call: TRBJ2-5
d_call: -
clone_size: many
v_call: TRBV7-2
cdr3_nt: TGTGCCAGCAGCTTGCCAGTCCAAGAGACCCAGTACTTC
cdr3_aa: CASSLPVQETQYF

j_call: TRBJ2-5
d_call: -
clone_size: many
v_call: TRBV12-3/TRBV12-4
cdr3_nt: TGTGCCAGCAGCCCGGGACGTGTGGGAGAGACCCAGTACTTC
cdr3_aa: CASSPGRVGETQYF

j_call: TRBJ1-2
d_call: -
clone_size: -
v_call: TRBV30
cdr3_nt: TGTGCCTCCCTGTCGGGGGGATATGGCTACACCTTC
cdr3_aa: CASLSGGYGYTF

j_call: TRBJ2-2
d_call: -
clone_size: few
v_call: TRBV12-3/TRBV12-4
cdr3_nt: TGTGCCAGCAGAAAATCTCTAGGGACCGGGGAGCTGTTTTTT
cdr3_aa: CASRKSLGTGELFF

j_call: TRBJ2-2
d_call: -
clone_size: many
v_call: TRBV2
cdr3_nt: TGTGCCAGCAGTGAAAGGGCAGCACCTCGTGTCACCGGGGAGCTGTTTTTT
cdr3_aa: CASSERAAPRVTGELFF

j_call: TRBJ2-7
d_call: TRBD2
clone_size: many
v_call: TRBV3-1
cdr3_nt: TGTGCCAGCAGCCACGGACTAGCGGGCGCCCCGGGCGAGCAGTACTTC
cdr3_aa: CASSHGLAGAPGEQYF

j_call: TRBJ2-7
d_call: TRBD1
clone_size: many
v_call: TRBV11-1
cdr3_nt: TGTGCCAGCAGTCTCGGACAGGGGGCGGCCTACGAGCAGTACTTC
cdr3_aa: CASSLGQGAAYEQYF

j_call: TRBJ2-7
d_call: -
clone_size: many
v_call: TRBV9
cdr3_nt: TGTGCCAGCAGCGTAGGGAGTACAACCTACGAGCAGTACTTC
cdr3_aa: CASSVGSTTYEQYF

j_call: TRBJ1-5
d_call: TRBD1
clone_size: many
v_call: TRBV18
cdr3_nt: TGTGCCAGCTCACCACCGAACAGGGGGCAGAGCAATCAGCCCCAGCATTTT
cdr3_aa: CASSPPNRGQSNQPQHF

j_call: TRBJ2-7
d_call: -
clone_size: few
v_call: TRBV18
cdr3_nt: TGTGCCAGCTCAGGGGACGGACGCTACGAGCAGTACTTC
cdr3_aa: CASSGDGRYEQYF

j_call: TRBJ2-7
d_call: TRBD1
clone_size: -
v_call: TRBV12-3/TRBV12-4
cdr3_nt: TGTGCCAGCAGTTTATCCGTCGGGACAGTCTACGAGCAGTACTTC
cdr3_aa: CASSLSVGTVYEQYF

j_call: TRBJ2-7
d_call: -
clone_size: many
v_call: TRBV6-1
cdr3_nt: TGTGCTAGCAGTGAGAACAGGGACAAGCAGTACTTC
cdr3_aa: CASSENRDKQYF

j_call: TRBJ2-2
d_call: TRBD2
clone_size: many
v_call: TRBV5-6
cdr3_nt: TGTGCCAGCAGCTTTATGAGGGAGGGGATCACCGGGGAGCTGTTTTTT
cdr3_aa: CASSFMREGITGELFF

j_call: TRBJ2-5
d_call: -
clone_size: -
v_call: TRBV12-3/TRBV12-4
cdr3_nt: TGTGCCAGCAGTTTCTTCGGGGCCTTACAAGAGACCCAGTACTTC
cdr3_aa: CASSFFGALQETQYF

j_call: TRBJ2-5
d_call: TRBD2
clone_size: many
v_call: TRBV11-2
cdr3_nt: TGTGCCAGCAGCTTACTTTGGCGGGGGGACATCCAAGAGACCCAGTACTTC
cdr3_aa: CASSLLWRGDIQETQYF

j_call: TRBJ1-3
d_call: -
clone_size: many
v_call: TRBV19
cdr3_nt: TGTGCCAGTAGTCGTGAGGGTGCTGGAAACACCATATATTTT
cdr3_aa: CASSREGAGNTIYF

j_call: TRBJ2-7
d_call: -
clone_size: many
v_call: TRBV5-1
cdr3_nt: TGCGCCAGCACCGCTCACTACGGCGAGCAGTACTTC
cdr3_aa: CASTAHYGEQYF

j_call: TRBJ2-7
d_call: -
clone_size: -
v_call: TRBV6-2/TRBV6-3
cdr3_nt: TGTGCCAGCCTTGGACAGCGGGCCTACGAGCAGTACTTC
cdr3_aa: CASLGQRAYEQYF

j_call: TRBJ2-7
d_call: TRBD1
clone_size: -
v_call: TRBV6-1
cdr3_nt: TGTGCCAGCAGTGTCCCGGGACAGGTGAGCTCCTACGAGCAGTACTTC
cdr3_aa: CASSVPGQVSSYEQYF

j_call: TRBJ1-1
d_call: -
clone_size: many
v_call: TRBV28
cdr3_nt: TGTGCCAGCAGTTTATCAGGGATGAACACTGAAGCTTTCTTT
cdr3_aa: CASSLSGMNTEAFF

j_call: TRBJ2-7
d_call: TRBD1
clone_size: -
v_call: TRBV11-3
cdr3_nt: TGTGCCAGCAGCCTCCGACAGGGCGAAACCTCCCAGCAGTACTTC
cdr3_aa: CASSLRQGETSQQYF

j_call: TRBJ2-6
d_call: TRBD1
clone_size: many
v_call: TRBV6-4
cdr3_nt: TGTGCCAGCAGGGTCCGGGACAGGCTAACAGTATCTGGGGCCAACGTCCTGACTTTC
cdr3_aa: CASRVRDRLTVSGANVLTF

j_call: TRBJ2-5
d_call: -
clone_size: -
v_call: TRBV10-3
cdr3_nt: TGTGCCATCAGTGAGTCAGGGATGGAGACCCAGTACTTC
cdr3_aa: CAISESGMETQYF

j_call: TRBJ2-5
d_call: -
clone_size: many
v_call: TRBV3-1
cdr3_nt: TGTGCCAGCAGCCCGTGGGGGCTAGCGGAGAGGAGGCGGGAGACCCAGTACTTC
cdr3_aa: CASSPWGLAERRRETQYF

j_call: TRBJ1-2
d_call: -
clone_size: many
v_call: TRBV12-3/TRBV12-4
cdr3_nt: TGTGCCAGCAGTTTTGATATAGTTGGGGGCTATGGCTACACCTTC
cdr3_aa: CASSFDIVGGYGYTF

j_call: TRBJ1-1
d_call: -
clone_size: -
v_call: TRBV19
cdr3_nt: TGTGCCAGTACCTCGGGGGGGGGTCAGACTGAAGCTTTCTTT
cdr3_aa: CASTSGGGQTEAFF

j_call: TRBJ2-5
d_call: -
clone_size: few
v_call: TRBV5-1
cdr3_nt: TGCGCCAGCAGCCCGGCGGGTGGGGGACCCCAAGAGACCCAGTACTTC
cdr3_aa: CASSPAGGGPQETQYF